A selection of T cell receptor beta chains follows, all from one sample in a study of human T cells and chemical hapten exposure. In TCRdb, the RACE reads were re-called with MiXCR into one record per CDR3 protein. The table includes approximately 100,000 distinct CDR3 sequences, about a tenth detected once. The sequenced sample was whole blood, obtained in connection with sensitization to the hapten diphenylcyclopropenone (DPC). These receptors were collected from a woman between 35 and 50 years old with alopecia areata. Some clones in this sample may be carry-over from other donors' samples. CDR3s include the opening cysteine and the closing phenylalanine or tryptophan. A D gene is named only where the DNA matches it firmly. Some rows have no size entry. The others give once, few or many, or a class for an expanded clone.

J: TRBJ1-1
D: .
V: TRBV29-1
size: .
DNA: TGCAGCGTCTCCAACCCCCCAGGGACCACTGAAGCTTTCTTT
CDR3: CSVSNPPGTTEAFF

J: TRBJ2-1
D: .
V: TRBV4-3
size: many
DNA: TGCGCCAGCAGCCAAGTCAGGGACAATGAGCAGTTCTTC
CDR3: CASSQVRDNEQFF

J: TRBJ2-1
D: .
V: TRBV27
size: few
DNA: TGTGCCAGCAGTCCGGCTGGAGGTGATGAGCAGTTCTTC
CDR3: CASSPAGGDEQFF

J: TRBJ2-5
D: .
V: TRBV20-1
size: .
DNA: TGCAGTGCGCAGGGACCTCTCAGAACCCATGAGACCCAGTACTTC
CDR3: CSAQGPLRTHETQYF

J: TRBJ1-4
D: .
V: TRBV9
size: many
DNA: TGTGCCAGCAGCGTAGGGCAGGCGGCCCTAGGGGAAAAACTGTTTTTT
CDR3: CASSVGQAALGEKLFF

J: TRBJ1-2
D: TRBD1
V: TRBV20-1
size: .
DNA: TGCAGTGCTCCGCACCTGAGACAGGGAAACGCCTATGGCTACACCTTC
CDR3: CSAPHLRQGNAYGYTF

J: TRBJ2-7
D: .
V: TRBV9
size: many
DNA: TGTGCCAGCAGCCCCCGTGGGACCTACGAGCAGTACTTC
CDR3: CASSPRGTYEQYF

J: TRBJ1-5
D: .
V: TRBV18
size: few
DNA: TGTGCCAGCTCAAGGGCACAGGCGAGCAATCAGCCCCAGCATTTT
CDR3: CASSRAQASNQPQHF

J: TRBJ1-2
D: .
V: TRBV12-3/TRBV12-4
size: .
DNA: TGTGCCAGCAGCCGGCCAAGTAACTATGGCTACACCTTC
CDR3: CASSRPSNYGYTF

J: TRBJ1-4
D: .
V: TRBV27
size: few
DNA: TGTGCCAGCAGTTTTTTCCAGGGTGGTGAAAAACTGTTTTTT
CDR3: CASSFFQGGEKLFF

J: TRBJ1-1
D: .
V: TRBV28
size: many
DNA: TGTGCCAGCAGTTTAACTCCCCGTGAAGCTTTCTTT
CDR3: CASSLTPREAFF

J: TRBJ1-2
D: .
V: TRBV19
size: few
DNA: TGTGCCAGTAGTCTCCAAGCAGGATCCAACGGGTATGGCTACACCTTC
CDR3: CASSLQAGSNGYGYTF

J: TRBJ2-2
D: .
V: TRBV28
size: many
DNA: TGTGCCAGCAGCCCCGGGACAACGAACACCGGGGAGCTGTTTTTT
CDR3: CASSPGTTNTGELFF

J: TRBJ1-1
D: .
V: TRBV7-9
size: .
DNA: TGTGCGGGCCAAAGTGGGAACACTGAAGCTTTCTTT
CDR3: CAGQSGNTEAFF

J: TRBJ2-1
D: .
V: TRBV7-6
size: .
DNA: TGTGCCAGCAGCTTAGCGCCTCCGTTTGGATCCTACAATGAGCAGTTCTTC
CDR3: CASSLAPPFGSYNEQFF

J: TRBJ1-6
D: .
V: TRBV27
size: .
DNA: TGTGCCAGCAGTCTACTAGTCGATGGCGGGAGATATAATTCACCCCTCCACTTT
CDR3: CASSLLVDGGRYNSPLHF